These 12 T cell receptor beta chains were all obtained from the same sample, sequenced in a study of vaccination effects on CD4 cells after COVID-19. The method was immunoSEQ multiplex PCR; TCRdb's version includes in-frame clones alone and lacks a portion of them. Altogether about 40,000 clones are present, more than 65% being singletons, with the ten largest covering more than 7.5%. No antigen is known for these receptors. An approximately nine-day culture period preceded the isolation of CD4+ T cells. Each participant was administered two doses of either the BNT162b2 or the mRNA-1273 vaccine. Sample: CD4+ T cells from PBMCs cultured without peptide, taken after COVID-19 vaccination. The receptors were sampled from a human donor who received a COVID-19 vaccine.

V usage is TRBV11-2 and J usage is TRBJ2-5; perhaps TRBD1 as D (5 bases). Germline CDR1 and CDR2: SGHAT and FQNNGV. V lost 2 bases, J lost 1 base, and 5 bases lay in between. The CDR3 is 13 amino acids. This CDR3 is CASSLQGQETQYF. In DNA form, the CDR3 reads TGTGCCAGCAGCTTACAGGGCCAAGAGACCCAGTACTTC.

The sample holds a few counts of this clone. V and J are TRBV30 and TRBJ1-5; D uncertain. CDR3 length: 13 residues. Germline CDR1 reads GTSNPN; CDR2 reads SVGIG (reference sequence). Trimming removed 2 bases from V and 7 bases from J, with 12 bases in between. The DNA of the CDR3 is TGTGCCTGGAGTAGGGCGGAAAGGCAGCCCCAGCATTTT. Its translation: CAWSRAERQPQHF.

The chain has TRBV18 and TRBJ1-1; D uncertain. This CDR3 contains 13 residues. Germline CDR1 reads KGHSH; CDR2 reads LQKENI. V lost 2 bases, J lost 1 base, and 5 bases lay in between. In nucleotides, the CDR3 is TGTGCCAGCTCACCATCAGAGAACACTGAAGCTTTCTTT. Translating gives CASSPSENTEAFF.

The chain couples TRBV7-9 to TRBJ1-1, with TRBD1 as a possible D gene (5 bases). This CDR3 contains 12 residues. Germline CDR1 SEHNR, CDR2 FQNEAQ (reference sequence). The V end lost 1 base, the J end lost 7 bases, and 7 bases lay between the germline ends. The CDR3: CASSLDRNEAFF. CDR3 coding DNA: TGTGCCAGCAGCTTAGACAGGAATGAAGCTTTCTTT. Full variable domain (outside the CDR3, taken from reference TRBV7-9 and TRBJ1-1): DTGVSQNPRHKITKRGQNVTFRCDPISEHNRLYWYRQTLGQGPEFLTYFQNEAQLEKSRLLSDRFSAERPKGSFSTLEIQRTEQGDSAMYLCASSLDRNEAFFGQGTRLTVV.

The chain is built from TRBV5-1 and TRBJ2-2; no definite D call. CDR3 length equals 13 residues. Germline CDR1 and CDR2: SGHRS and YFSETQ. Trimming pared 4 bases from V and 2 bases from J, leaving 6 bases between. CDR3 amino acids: CASSTSNTGELFF. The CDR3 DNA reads TGCGCCAGCAGCACAAGTAACACCGGGGAGCTGTTTTTT.

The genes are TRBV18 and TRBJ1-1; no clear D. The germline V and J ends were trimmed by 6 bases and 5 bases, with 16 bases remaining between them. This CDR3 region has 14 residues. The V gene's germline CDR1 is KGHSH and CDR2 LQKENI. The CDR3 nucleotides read TGTGCCAGCTCGGAGAATGTGGCGGTAACTGAAGCTTTCTTT. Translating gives CASSENVAVTEAFF. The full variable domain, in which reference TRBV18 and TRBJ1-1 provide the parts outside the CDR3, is NAGVMQNPRHLVRRRGQEARLRCSPMKGHSHVYWYRQLPEEGLKFMVYLQKENIIDESGMPKERFSAEFPKEGPSILRIQQVVRGDSAAYFCASSENVAVTEAFFGQGTRLTVV.

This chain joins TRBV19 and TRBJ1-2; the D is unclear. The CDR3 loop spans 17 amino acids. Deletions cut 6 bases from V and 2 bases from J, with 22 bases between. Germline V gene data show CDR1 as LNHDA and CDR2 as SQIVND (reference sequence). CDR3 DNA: TGTGCCAGTAGGCCTCCGCTGGGAACGGCGGGGAACTATGGCTACACCTTC. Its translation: CASRPPLGTAGNYGYTF. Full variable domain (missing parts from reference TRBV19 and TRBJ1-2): DGGITQSPKYLFRKEGQNVTLSCEQNLNHDAMYWYRQDPGQGLRLIYYSQIVNDFQKGDIAEGYSVSREKKESFPLTVTSAQKNPTAFYLCASRPPLGTAGNYGYTFGSGTRLTVV.

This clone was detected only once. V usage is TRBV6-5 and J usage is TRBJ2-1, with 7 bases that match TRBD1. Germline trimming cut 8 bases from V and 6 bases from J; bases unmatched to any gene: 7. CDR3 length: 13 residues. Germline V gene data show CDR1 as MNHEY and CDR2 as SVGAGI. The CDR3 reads CASRQGRFNEQFF. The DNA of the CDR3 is TGTGCCAGCCGACAGGGCCGTTTCAATGAGCAGTTCTTC.

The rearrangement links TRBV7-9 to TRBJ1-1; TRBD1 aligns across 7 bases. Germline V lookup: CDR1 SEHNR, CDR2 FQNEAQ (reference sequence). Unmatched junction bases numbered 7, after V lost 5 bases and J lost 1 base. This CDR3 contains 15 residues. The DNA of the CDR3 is TGTGCCAGCAGCGTTACAGGGGCGAGGAACACTGAAGCTTTCTTT. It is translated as CASSVTGARNTEAFF.

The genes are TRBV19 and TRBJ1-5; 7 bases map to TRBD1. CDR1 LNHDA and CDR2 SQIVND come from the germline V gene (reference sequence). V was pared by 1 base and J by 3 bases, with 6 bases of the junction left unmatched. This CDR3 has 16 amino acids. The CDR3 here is CASSIVRGGTNQPQHF. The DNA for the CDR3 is TGTGCCAGTAGTATAGTCAGGGGGGGAACCAATCAGCCCCAGCATTTT.

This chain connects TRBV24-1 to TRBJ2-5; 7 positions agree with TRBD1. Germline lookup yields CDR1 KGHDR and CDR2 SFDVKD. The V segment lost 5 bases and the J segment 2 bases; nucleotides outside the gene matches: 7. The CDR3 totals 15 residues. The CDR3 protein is CATSVRGRFQETQYF. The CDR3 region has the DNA TGTGCCACCAGTGTTAGGGGGCGGTTTCAAGAGACCCAGTACTTC.

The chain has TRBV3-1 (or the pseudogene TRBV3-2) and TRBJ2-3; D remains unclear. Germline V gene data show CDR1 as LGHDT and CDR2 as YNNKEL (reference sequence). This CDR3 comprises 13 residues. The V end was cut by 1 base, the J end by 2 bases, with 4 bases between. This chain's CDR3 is CASSQVLTDTQYF. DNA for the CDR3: TGTGCCAGCAGCCAAGTACTCACAGATACGCAGTATTTT.